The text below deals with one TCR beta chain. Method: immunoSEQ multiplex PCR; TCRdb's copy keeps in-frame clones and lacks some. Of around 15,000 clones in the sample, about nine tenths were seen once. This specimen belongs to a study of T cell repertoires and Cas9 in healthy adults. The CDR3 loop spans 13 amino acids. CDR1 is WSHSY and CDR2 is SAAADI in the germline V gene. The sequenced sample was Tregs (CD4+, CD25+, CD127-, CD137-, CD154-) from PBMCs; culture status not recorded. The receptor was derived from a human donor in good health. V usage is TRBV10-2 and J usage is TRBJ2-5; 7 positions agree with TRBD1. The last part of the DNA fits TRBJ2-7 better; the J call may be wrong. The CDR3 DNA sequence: TGCGCCAGCAGTGCTCCGACAGGGAACGAGCAGTACTTC. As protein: CASSAPTGNEQYF.